The rows below give T cell receptor beta chains drawn from one sample of a study of CD8+CD57+ T cells in acquired aplastic anemia. TCRdb reanalysed the reads using MiXCR and keeps one entry per CDR3 protein. Here the sample spans 120,000 or so distinct CDR3 sequences, 55% to 60% being singletons. The sequenced material came from sorted CD4+, CD8+, or CD8+CD57+ T cells (not recorded which) from PBMCs. The source is a human donor with aplastic anemia. CDR3s include the opening cysteine and the closing phenylalanine or tryptophan. The D gene is left open where the match is weak. Only some rows state a clone size, as once, few, many or a class for expanded clones.

J | V | D | size | DNA | CDR3
TRBJ2-1 | TRBV24-1 | - | few | TGTGCCACCAGTCCTCCGGGCAGCTCCTACAATGAGCAGTTCTTC | CATSPPGSSYNEQFF
TRBJ2-7 | TRBV4-3 | TRBD1 | many | TGCGCCAGCAGCCAAGCACTGCTCGGACAGGGAGGCGACGAGCAGTACTTC | CASSQALLGQGGDEQYF
TRBJ2-7 | TRBV10-1 | - | - | TGCGCCCCCATTCGGTGGCGATCCCTTTCCTACGAGCAGTACTTC | CAPIRWRSLSYEQYF
TRBJ2-6 | TRBV19 | - | few | TGTGCCAGTAGTTCACAGTCTACTGGGGCCAACGTCCTGACTTTC | CASSSQSTGANVLTF
TRBJ2-7 | TRBV7-3 | TRBD1 | - | TGTGCCAGCAGTCGACAGGGGGGCTACGAGCAGTACTTC | CASSRQGGYEQYF
TRBJ2-7 | TRBV2 | TRBD1 | - | TGTGCCAGCAGTGGAAAGACAGGGTACTCCTACGAGCAGTACTTC | CASSGKTGYSYEQYF
TRBJ1-1 | TRBV19 | - | medium-sized | TGTGCCAGTAGTATGTCCCAGGGGAGCACTGAAGCTTTCTTT | CASSMSQGSTEAFF
TRBJ2-7 | TRBV6-1 | - | - | TGTGCCAGCAGTGAGCAGCCGCTGTCCTACGAGCAGTACTTC | CASSEQPLSYEQYF
TRBJ1-1 | TRBV7-3 | - | - | TGTGCCAGCAGCTTAAATGGGTGGGGCACTGAAGCTTTCTTT | CASSLNGWGTEAFF
TRBJ2-7 | TRBV12-3/TRBV12-4 | - | - | TGTGCCAGCACCTCGCGCAGGCTTACCGAGCAGTACTTC | CASTSRRLTEQYF
TRBJ2-7 | TRBV3-1 | TRBD1 | - | TGTGCCAGCAGCCAAGCCATTAGTAATCTGGGACAGAACTACGAGCAGTACTTC | CASSQAISNLGQNYEQYF
TRBJ2-3 | TRBV11-1 | TRBD1 | - | TGTGCCACCCCTCCCAGGGGGACAGGGTTTAGCACAGATACGCAGTATTTT | CATPPRGTGFSTDTQYF
TRBJ1-6 | TRBV10-3 | - | few | TGTGCCATCAGTGAGGAACTGGAGTCACCCCTCCACTTT | CAISEELESPLHF
TRBJ2-7 | TRBV4-2 | TRBD2 | many | TGTGCCAGCAGCCAGGCGGGACTAGCGGGAGGCCGGGGGTCCTACGAGCAGTACTTC | CASSQAGLAGGRGSYEQYF
TRBJ2-7 | TRBV24-1 | - | - | TGTGCCACCAGTGATGTCAGGGGTGGACACGAGCAGTACTTC | CATSDVRGGHEQYF
TRBJ2-5 | TRBV29-1 | - | - | TGCAGCGTTGAGGCGAGATTTCAGTGGGGCCAAGAGACCCAGTACTTC | CSVEARFQWGQETQYF
TRBJ2-5 | TRBV27 | TRBD2 | many | TGTGCCAGCAGTCCAGGACTAGCCGTAGAGACCCAGTACTTC | CASSPGLAVETQYF
TRBJ1-1 | TRBV2 | - | - | TGTGCCAGCAGTCCATTGCTGAGGACAGACACTGAAGCTTTCTTT | CASSPLLRTDTEAFF
TRBJ1-6 | TRBV7-4 | TRBD1 | few | TGTGCCAGCAGCTTGGGACAGGCGATGCATAATTCACCCCTCCACTTT | CASSLGQAMHNSPLHF
TRBJ1-2 | TRBV7-8 | TRBD1 | - | TGTGCCAGCAGTAAATCAGGGGGCAGGAACTATGGCTACACCTTC | CASSKSGGRNYGYTF
TRBJ1-1 | TRBV7-8 | - | many | TGTGCCAGCAGCTTCGGCGTGGGTGGCACTGAAGCTTTCTTT | CASSFGVGGTEAFF
TRBJ2-7 | TRBV25-1 | - | - | TGTGCCAGCAGTGAATCTGCGGGGAAATTCTACGAGCAGTACTTC | CASSESAGKFYEQYF
TRBJ2-1 | TRBV24-1 | - | - | TGTGCCACCAGTCAGACTACGGATGAGCAGTTCTTC | CATSQTTDEQFF
TRBJ2-3 | TRBV5-4 | TRBD1 | many | TGTGCCAGCAGCTCTGCCCGGACAGGGCGAGTGCTTGATACGCAGTATTTT | CASSSARTGRVLDTQYF
TRBJ1-1 | TRBV24-1 | TRBD1 | once | TGTGCCACCAGTGATGGGGGACAGCCGTGGATCACTGAAGCTTTCTTT | CATSDGGQPWITEAFF
TRBJ2-3 | TRBV5-1 | - | - | TGCGCCAGCAGCTTGGAGGCCCGCACAGATACGCAGTATTTT | CASSLEARTDTQYF
TRBJ1-2 | TRBV7-2 | - | - | TGTGCCAGCAGGGCCCAGGGAAACTATGGCTACACCTTC | CASRAQGNYGYTF
TRBJ1-6 | TRBV7-8 | - | few | TGTGCCAGCAGCTTAGACTTGGTACCGAGTTCACCCCTCCACTTT | CASSLDLVPSSPLHF
TRBJ2-1 | TRBV5-1 | - | many | TGCGCCAGCAGCTCGCAGGGGTCGTACTCCTACAATGAGCAGTTCTTC | CASSSQGSYSYNEQFF
TRBJ2-3 | TRBV7-8 | - | many | TGTGCCAGCAGCTTAACCAGGGGACGAGATACGCAGTATTTT | CASSLTRGRDTQYF
TRBJ1-2 | TRBV7-8 | - | few | TGTGCCAGCAGCCAAGCCACAAATGGCTACACCTTC | CASSQATNGYTF
TRBJ2-7 | TRBV6-1 | TRBD2 | many | TGTGCCAGCAGATCCAGCGGGAGGCTCGAGCAGTACTTC | CASRSSGRLEQYF
TRBJ2-7 | TRBV20-1 | TRBD2 | - | TGCACCCGGACTAGCGGCCTCTACGAGCAGTACTTC | CTRTSGLYEQYF
TRBJ2-7 | TRBV19 | - | - | TGTGCCAGTAGTATAGGAACGGATGAGCAGTACTTC | CASSIGTDEQYF
TRBJ2-7 | TRBV19 | - | few | TGTGCCAGTAAGGCCTTCGAGCAGTACTTC | CASKAFEQYF
TRBJ2-7 | TRBV7-2 | - | - | TGTGCCAGCAGCTTAGACCGGGACTTC | CASSLDRDF
TRBJ1-2 | TRBV10-3 | - | - | TGCGCCATCAGTGAAAGGACAGCTGGCTACACCTTC | CAISERTAGYTF
TRBJ2-3 | TRBV7-9 | TRBD2 | many | TGTGCCAGCAGCTCTACTAGCGGTTCTAGCACAGATACGCAGTATTTT | CASSSTSGSSTDTQYF
TRBJ1-6 | TRBV11-3 | - | - | TGTGCCAGCAGCTCCTGGGGTTCACCCCTCCACTTT | CASSSWGSPLHF
TRBJ2-3 | TRBV10-1 | - | - | TGTGCCATCAGTGCGGGAGATACGCAGTATTTT | CAISAGDTQYF
TRBJ2-1 | TRBV6-4 | TRBD2 | - | TGTGCCAGCAGTGACTCTATAGCTAGCGGGGGAAACAATGAGCAGTTCTTC | CASSDSIASGGNNEQFF
TRBJ2-2 | TRBV11-2 | - | once | TGTGCCAGCAGCTTAGATCGTCCGCTAGCGGGACAGGGTGCGAACACCGGGGAGCTGTTTTTT | CASSLDRPLAGQGANTGELFF
TRBJ1-5 | TRBV27 | - | many | TGTGCCAGCAGCCCATTGGGGGGGGGCGCGGACAATCAGCCCCAGCATTTT | CASSPLGGGADNQPQHF
TRBJ2-1 | TRBV7-3 | - | - | TGTGCCAGCAGCGCCCTTGGAAACAATGAGCAGTTCTTC | CASSALGNNEQFF
TRBJ2-7 | TRBV5-8 | - | few | TGTGCCAGCAGCTTGGGGGACGGTTCCTACGAGCAGTACTTC | CASSLGDGSYEQYF
TRBJ1-2 | TRBV13 | TRBD1 | many | TGTGCCAGCAGCCTGGACAGGGTCTATGGCTACACCTTC | CASSLDRVYGYTF
TRBJ2-7 | TRBV4-2 | TRBD2 | many | TGTGCCAGCAGCCAAGATTGGGGCAGCGGGAGGGGGAACGAGCAGTACTTC | CASSQDWGSGRGNEQYF
TRBJ2-5 | TRBV5-1 | - | - | TGCGCCAGCAGCCCCGAGTGGGTAGTCCAAGAGACCCAGTACTTC | CASSPEWVVQETQYF
TRBJ1-2 | TRBV2 | - | few | TGTGCCAGCAGTCCTACAGGGAACTATGGCTACACCTTC | CASSPTGNYGYTF
TRBJ1-1 | TRBV6-5 | - | few | TGTGCCAGCAGTTCCTGGGCCTCGGTGAACACTGAAGCTTTCTTT | CASSSWASVNTEAFF
TRBJ1-2 | TRBV2 | - | - | TGTGCCAGCAGTGGCAGGACAGTCTATGGCTACACCTTC | CASSGRTVYGYTF
TRBJ2-2 | TRBV27 | - | - | TGTGCCAGCAGTGAAAGACAGCCGAACACCGGGGAGCTGTTTTTT | CASSERQPNTGELFF